This passage covers 4 T cell receptor beta chains from one sample sequenced in a study of shared clonotypes between healthy human individuals. Selected positively for CCR7 and CD45RO-negative, naive CD8 cells excluded terminally differentiated effector memory CD45RA+ cells. Method: immunoSEQ multiplex PCR; TCRdb's copy keeps in-frame clones and lacks some. The sample carries some 1,900,000 clones, approximately 94% recorded once. What was sequenced was naive CD8+ T cells sorted from blood. These receptors were obtained from a young man in good health.

The V gene is TRBV6-5, the J gene TRBJ2-7; possible D gene TRBD1, 6 bases. The CDR3 contains 15 residues. V lost 6 bases, J lost 0 bases, and 15 bases lay in between. Germline-derived CDR1 and CDR2 are MNHEY and SVGAGI. The CDR3, as DNA: TGTGCCAGCAGACAAGGACAGTCCAGCTCCTACGAGCAGTACTTC. Encoded protein: CASRQGQSSSYEQYF.

The V gene is TRBV6-5, the J gene TRBJ2-6, with D tentatively TRBD2 (6 bases). V shed 4 bases and J shed 4 bases, with 14 bases lying between them. CDR1 and CDR2 from the germline V gene are MNHEY and SVGAGI. The CDR3 is 16 amino acids. This chain's CDR3 is CASSFAGLGGANVLTF. CDR3 coding DNA: TGTGCCAGCAGTTTTGCGGGGCTCGGAGGGGCCAACGTCCTGACTTTC.

This chain uses TRBV19 with TRBJ2-5, with TRBD1 as a possible D gene (5 bases). CDR3 length: 14 amino acids. Germline V CDR1 and CDR2: LNHDA, SQIVND (reference sequence). V was pared by 5 bases and J by 1 base, with 11 bases between. The CDR3 region has the DNA TGTGCCAGTAGTCCAGAAACAGGCCAAGAGACCCAGTACTTC. It codes for CASSPETGQETQYF.

This chain links TRBV9 with TRBJ2-7; D is uncertain. Germline V lookup: CDR1 SGDLS, CDR2 YYNGEE. This CDR3 region has 16 residues. Trimming took off 0 bases at V and 0 bases at J, with 13 bases between the two ends. DNA of the CDR3: TGTGCCAGCAGCGTAGGAGGAAATATCAACTCCTACGAGCAGTACTTC. Translating gives CASSVGGNINSYEQYF. Filled out from reference TRBV9 and TRBJ2-7, the complete variable domain reads DSGVTQTPKHLITATGQRVTLRCSPRSGDLSVYWYQQSLDQGLQFLIQYYNGEERAKGNILERFSAQQFPDLHSELNLSSLELGDSALYFCASSVGGNINSYEQYFGPGTRLTVT.